The 18 T cell receptor beta chains below all came from one sample that was sequenced in a study of blood T cell repertoires in COVID-19. This table comes from immunoSEQ multiplex PCR, and its TCRdb copy is limited to in-frame clones, with some not included. The sample yields hundreds of thousands of clones, almost 85% seen once. Sequencing used peripheral blood. Source of these receptors: a man aged 50 to 59 with active or convalescent COVID-19.

The gene calls are TRBV18 and TRBJ1-3, with D uncertain. Germline V gives CDR1 KGHSH, CDR2 LQKENI. The CDR3 is made up of 17 amino acids. V shed 5 bases and J shed 4 bases, with 21 bases lying between them. Here the CDR3 reads CASSSVSAGVNGNTIYF. For the CDR3, the DNA is TGTGCCAGCTCATCGGTGTCGGCGGGCGTGAACGGAAACACCATATATTTT.

The rearrangement links TRBV5-1 to TRBJ1-1; 12 bases align to TRBD1. V dropped 4 bases and J dropped 7; count of bases not matched to a gene: 5. The length of the CDR3 is 14 residues. In germline, CDR1 is SGHRS, CDR2 YFSETQ. The CDR3 sequence is CASSPGTGGLEAFF. The CDR3 coding sequence is TGCGCCAGCAGCCCCGGGACAGGGGGCCTTGAAGCTTTCTTT. Drawing the rest from reference TRBV5-1 and TRBJ1-1, the complete variable domain is KAGVTQTPRYLIKTRGQQVTLSCSPISGHRSVSWYQQTPGQGLQFLFEYFSETQRNKGNFPGRFSGRQFSNSRSEMNVSTLELGDSALYLCASSPGTGGLEAFFGQGTRLTVV.

The CDR3 sequence is CASIDRGRGFYEQYF. CDR3 nucleotide sequence: TGTGCCAGCATCGACAGGGGGCGTGGGTTCTACGAGCAGTACTTC. V gene TRBV21-1 combines with J gene TRBJ2-7; the D segment call TRBD1 is taken from the table without a DNA check. TRBV21-1 is a pseudogene segment. The CDR3 is 15 residues long.

This clone was detected only once. The V call is TRBV7-8, the J call TRBJ2-7, with TRBD2 identical over 8 bases. The germline V gene has CDR1 SGHVS and CDR2 FQNEAQ. V gave up 10 bases and J gave up 7 bases; unmatched junction bases: 12. This CDR3 is built from 13 residues. The CDR3 region has the DNA TGTGCCACGAGCGGGGGCCTCCTGGGAGAGCAGTACTTC. Protein: CATSGGLLGEQYF. The full variable domain, its missing parts supplied by reference TRBV7-8 and TRBJ2-7, is GAGVSQSPRYKVAKRGQDVALRCDPISGHVSLFWYQQALGQGPEFLTYFQNEAQLDKSGLPSDRFFAERPEGSVSTLKIQRTQQEDSAVYLCATSGGLLGEQYFGPGTRLTVT.

This clone has more than one count but fewer than ten. The rearrangement uses TRBV2 and TRBJ1-2, with D tentatively TRBD1 (5 bases). The ends were cut back, 7 bases at V and 4 bases at J, with 19 bases in the middle. This CDR3 has 15 residues. Germline loops: CDR1 SNHLY, CDR2 FYNNEI. The CDR3 protein is CASTPTSTATYGYTF. CDR3 DNA: TGTGCCAGCACCCCCACCTCGACAGCGACCTATGGCTACACCTTC.

This rearrangement joins TRBV3-1 (or the pseudogene TRBV3-2) to TRBJ2-7, with a tentative D call TRBD1 (6 bases). The V end was cut by 1 base, the J end by 3 bases, with 25 bases between. The CDR3 sequence is 19 residues long. Germline loops: CDR1 LGHDT, CDR2 YNNKEL (reference sequence). CDR3 DNA: TGTGCCAGCAGCCAAGCCGGGTTGATCGGCACAGGGACGAACTACGAGCAGTACTTC. This sequence encodes CASSQAGLIGTGTNYEQYF.

The CDR3 bases are TGTGCCTGGAGTGTACTCGCAGGGTTGAGTATCACTGAAGCTTTCTTT. This translates into CAWSVLAGLSITEAFF. The genes are TRBV30 and TRBJ1-1, with TRBD1 as a possible D gene (5 bases). This CDR3 is 16 amino acids long. Trimming removed 0 bases from V and 4 bases from J, with 18 bases in between. Germline CDR1 and CDR2: GTSNPN and SVGIG (reference sequence).

In DNA form, the CDR3 reads TGTGCCAGCAGCTCAGGGGACAGTACCTACGAGCAGTACTTC. Protein sequence: CASSSGDSTYEQYF. The rearrangement links TRBV9 to TRBJ2-7, with 7 bases identical to TRBD1. Unmatched junction bases numbered 6, after V lost 4 bases and J lost 2 bases. Germline lookup yields CDR1 SGDLS and CDR2 YYNGEE. The CDR3 consists of 14 residues.

This chain joins TRBV6-5 and TRBJ2-2; a possible D gene is TRBD2 (5 bases). CDR3 length equals 14 residues. The germline V gene has CDR1 MNHEY and CDR2 SVGAGI. V shed 8 bases and J shed 6 bases, with 16 bases lying between them. The CDR3 loop is CASSLSRASGELFF. CDR3 nucleotides: TGTGCCAGCTCCCTCTCGCGGGCATCCGGGGAGCTGTTTTTT.

The chain is built from TRBV5-1 and TRBJ1-1, with no clear D. With 2 bases removed from V and 5 bases from J, the gap between germline ends came to 4 bases. Germline V gives CDR1 SGHRS, CDR2 YFSETQ. The CDR3 runs 11 residues. CDR3 residues: CASSFPTEAFF. The CDR3 DNA follows: TGCGCCAGCAGCTTCCCAACTGAAGCTTTCTTT.

The chain is built from TRBV29-1 and TRBJ2-2; possible D gene TRBD2, 6 bases. The V gene's germline CDR1 is SQVTM and CDR2 ANQGSEA. The CDR3 has 14 residues. V dropped 7 bases and J dropped 1 base, with 13 bases sitting between them. The CDR3 coding sequence is TGCAGCGCCCGAGCTAGCGAGAACACCGGGGAGCTGTTTTTT. Protein product: CSARASENTGELFF.

The CDR3, as DNA: TGTGCCAGCAGTTTGGGCGAGGAGCAGTTCTTC. Translation gives CASSLGEEQFF. The genes are TRBV27 and TRBJ2-1; D gene ambiguous. Per germline, CDR1 MNHEY and CDR2 SMNVEV (reference sequence). V was cut by 3 bases and J by 10 bases, with 7 bases left in between. This CDR3 is 11 amino acids long.

This rearrangement joins TRBV3-1 (or the pseudogene TRBV3-2) to TRBJ2-1, with 9 bases identical to TRBD2. Germline V gene lookup returns CDR1 LGHDT and CDR2 YNNKEL (reference sequence). The CDR3 loop spans 15 amino acids. V was clipped by 2 bases and J by 6 bases; unmatched bases: 5. CDR3 DNA sequence: TGTGCCAGCAGCCAACCGGGACTAGCATTCAATGAGCAGTTCTTC. It codes for CASSQPGLAFNEQFF.

The chain uses TRBV5-5 and TRBJ2-7; D gene uncertain. Trimming stripped 2 bases from V and 1 base from J, with 7 bases between. This CDR3 is built from 13 residues. CDR1 is SGHKS and CDR2 is YYEKEE in the germline V gene (reference sequence). The CDR3 DNA sequence: TGTGCCAGCAGCTTAGGCAGGTCCTACGAGCAGTACTTC. As protein: CASSLGRSYEQYF.

This chain connects TRBV3-1 (or the pseudogene TRBV3-2) to TRBJ1-5; 8 nucleotides align to TRBD1. The CDR3 extends over 20 amino acids. Trimming removed 0 bases from V and 3 bases from J; junction bases left unmatched: 16. In germline, CDR1 is LGHDT, CDR2 YNNKEL (reference sequence). CDR3 DNA sequence: TGTGCCAGCAGCCAAGATTTTCTGACTGCAGGGGGCTTCCTCAATCAGCCCCAGCATTTT. Translating it yields CASSQDFLTAGGFLNQPQHF.

Turning to this clone: A read error may account for a junction end that differs from germline. J is TRBJ1-1 and V is TRBV7-7, with no clear D. The CDR3 loop spans 12 amino acids. Germline CDR1 and CDR2: SSHAT and FNYEAQ (reference sequence). For the CDR3, the DNA is TGTGCTAGCAGCTTAGTCCAACTTGAAGCTTTCTTT. This sequence encodes CASSLVQLEAFF.

The V call is TRBV5-1, the J call TRBJ2-3; TRBD2 matches at 9 bases. The CDR3 extends over 15 amino acids. CDR1 and CDR2 from the germline V gene are SGHRS and YFSETQ. Germline trimming cut 6 bases from V and 1 base from J; bases unmatched to any gene: 6. Here the CDR3 reads CASKTSGSRTDTQYF. The CDR3 DNA reads TGCGCCAGCAAGACTAGCGGTTCTCGCACAGATACGCAGTATTTT.

This sequence joins TRBV6-2 or TRBV6-3 and TRBJ1-5; 8 nucleotides line up with TRBD1. Per the germline V gene, CDR1 is MNHEY and CDR2 is SVGEGT. CDR3 size: 15 residues. The trim removed 8 bases at V and 6 bases at J, leaving 12 bases unmatched. The CDR3 nucleotides are TGTGCCAGCCGCCACTTCGGACAGGGTCGTCAGCCCCAGCATTTT. This encodes CASRHFGQGRQPQHF.